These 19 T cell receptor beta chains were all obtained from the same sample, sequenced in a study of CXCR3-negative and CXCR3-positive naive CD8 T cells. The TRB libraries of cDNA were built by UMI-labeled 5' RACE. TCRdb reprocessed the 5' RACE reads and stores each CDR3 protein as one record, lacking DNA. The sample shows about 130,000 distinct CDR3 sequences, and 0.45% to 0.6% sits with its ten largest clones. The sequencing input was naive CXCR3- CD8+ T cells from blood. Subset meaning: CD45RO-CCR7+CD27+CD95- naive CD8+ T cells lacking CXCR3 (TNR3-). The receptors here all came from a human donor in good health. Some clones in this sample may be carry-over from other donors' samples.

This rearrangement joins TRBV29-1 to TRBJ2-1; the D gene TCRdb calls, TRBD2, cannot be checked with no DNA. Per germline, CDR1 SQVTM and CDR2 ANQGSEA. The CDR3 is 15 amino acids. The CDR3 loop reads CSVDMSVSRGNEQFF.

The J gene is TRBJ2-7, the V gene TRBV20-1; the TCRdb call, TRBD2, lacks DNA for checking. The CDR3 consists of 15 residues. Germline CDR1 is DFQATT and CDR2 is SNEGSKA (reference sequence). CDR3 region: CSATTSGFNWGEQYF.

CDR3: CASSLAYEQYF. The chain carries TRBV28 and TRBJ2-7. Germline CDR1 and CDR2: MDHEN and SYDVKM. The CDR3 totals 11 residues.

CDR3: CASSIKRTPYYEQYF. This chain connects TRBV19 to TRBJ2-7. The germline V gene has CDR1 LNHDA and CDR2 SQIVND (reference sequence). The CDR3 loop spans 15 amino acids.

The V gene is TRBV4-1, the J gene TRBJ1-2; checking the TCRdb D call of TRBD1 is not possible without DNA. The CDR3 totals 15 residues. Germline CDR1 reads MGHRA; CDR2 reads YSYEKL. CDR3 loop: CASSQGQPSNYGYTF.

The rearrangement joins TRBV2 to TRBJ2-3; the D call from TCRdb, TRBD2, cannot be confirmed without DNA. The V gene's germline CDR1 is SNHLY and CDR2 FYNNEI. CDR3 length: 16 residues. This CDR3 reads CASSEEGGGALDTQYF.

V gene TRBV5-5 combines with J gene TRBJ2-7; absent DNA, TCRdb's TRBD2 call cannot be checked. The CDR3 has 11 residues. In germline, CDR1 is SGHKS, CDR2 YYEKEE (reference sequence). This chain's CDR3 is CASSWGTEQYF.

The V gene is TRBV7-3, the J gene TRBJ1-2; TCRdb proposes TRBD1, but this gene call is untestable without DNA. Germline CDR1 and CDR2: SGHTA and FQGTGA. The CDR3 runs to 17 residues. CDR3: CASSLDVGQLRWRGYTF. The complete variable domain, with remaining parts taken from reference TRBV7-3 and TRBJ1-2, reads GAGVSQTPSNKVTEKGKYVELRCDPISGHTALYWYRQSLGQGPEFLIYFQGTGAADDSGLPNDRFFAVRPEGSVSTLKIQRTERGDSAVYLCASSLDVGQLRWRGYTFGSGTRLTVV.

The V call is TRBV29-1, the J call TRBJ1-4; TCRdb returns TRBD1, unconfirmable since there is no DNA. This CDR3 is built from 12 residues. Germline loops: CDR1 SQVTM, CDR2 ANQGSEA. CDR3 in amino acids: CSVEEGGEKLFF.

CDR3 amino acids: CASSVEASGGPYNEQFF. V usage is TRBV9 and J usage is TRBJ2-1; no DNA is available, so the TRBD2 call from TCRdb remains unchecked. Germline V gene lookup returns CDR1 SGDLS and CDR2 YYNGEE. This CDR3 region has 17 residues.

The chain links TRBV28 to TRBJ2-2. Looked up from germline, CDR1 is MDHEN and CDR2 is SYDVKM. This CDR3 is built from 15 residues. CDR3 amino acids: CASSLFDPNTGELFF.

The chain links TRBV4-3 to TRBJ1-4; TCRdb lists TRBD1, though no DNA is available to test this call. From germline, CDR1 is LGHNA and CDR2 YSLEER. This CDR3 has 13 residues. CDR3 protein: CASSRRLQEKLFF.

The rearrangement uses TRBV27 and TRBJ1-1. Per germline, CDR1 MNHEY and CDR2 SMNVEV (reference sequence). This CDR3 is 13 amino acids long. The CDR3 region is CASSHRDYREVFF.

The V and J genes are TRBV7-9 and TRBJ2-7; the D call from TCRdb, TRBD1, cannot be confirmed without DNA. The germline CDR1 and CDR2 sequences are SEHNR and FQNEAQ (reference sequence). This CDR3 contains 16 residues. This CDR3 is CASSPPSGTGTYEQYF.

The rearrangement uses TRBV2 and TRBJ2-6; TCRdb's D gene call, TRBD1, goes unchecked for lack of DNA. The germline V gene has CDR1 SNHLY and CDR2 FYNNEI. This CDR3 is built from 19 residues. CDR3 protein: CASSERDRAPSSGANVLTF.

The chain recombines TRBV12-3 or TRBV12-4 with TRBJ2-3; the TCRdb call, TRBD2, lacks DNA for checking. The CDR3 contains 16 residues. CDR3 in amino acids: CASSPTSGDLLDTQYF.

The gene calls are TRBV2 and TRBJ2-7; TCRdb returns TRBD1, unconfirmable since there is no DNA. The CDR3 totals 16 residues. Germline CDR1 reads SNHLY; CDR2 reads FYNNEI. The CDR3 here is CASRDSGTGDSYEQYF.

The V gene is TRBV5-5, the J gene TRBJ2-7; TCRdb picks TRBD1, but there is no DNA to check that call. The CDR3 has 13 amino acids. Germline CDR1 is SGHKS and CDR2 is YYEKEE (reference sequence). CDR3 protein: CASGQGFDYEQYF. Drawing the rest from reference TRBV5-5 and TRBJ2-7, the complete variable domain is DAGVTQSPTHLIKTRGQQVTLRCSPISGHKSVSWYQQVLGQGPQFIFQYYEKEERGRGNFPDRFSARQFPNYSSELNVNALLLGDSALYLCASGQGFDYEQYFGPGTRLTVT.

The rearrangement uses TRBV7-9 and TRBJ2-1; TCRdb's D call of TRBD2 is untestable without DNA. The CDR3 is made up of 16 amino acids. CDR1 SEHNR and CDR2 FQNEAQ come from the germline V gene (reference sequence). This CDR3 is CASSSVAGGPYNEQFF.